The sequence of this T cell receptor beta chain was determined in a study of CD8 T cells in ankylosing spondylitis. Study-level findings and limits: In ankylosing spondylitis blood, a motif of about 8 highly homologous TCR beta variants appeared characteristic. Matched ankylosing spondylitis synovial fluid reportedly contained a significantly enriched population of disease-linked clones. As for the disease-linked clones, they showed a CD8+ phenotype and occurred at relatively low frequencies in peripheral blood. Past studies reported some motif variants in reactive arthritis synovial fluid and blood.

From germline, CDR1 is SGHDT and CDR2 YYEEEE. The CDR3 consists of 13 residues. Concerning this clonotype: The antigen remains unidentified. The junction departs from the called germline gene at one end, perhaps through a read error.

TCR beta libraries were made by quantitative 5'-RACE with molecular barcodes. TCRdb used MiXCR to reprocess the 5' RACE reads, holding one entry per CDR3 protein. The repertoire holds roughly 670,000 distinct CDR3 sequences, with around a fifth as singletons. The chain recombines TRBV5-6 with TRBJ1-1; 8 nucleotides line up with TRBD1. Sequences were obtained from blood, either unsorted or a sorted T cell fraction (not recorded which). The receptor comes from a male donor with ankylosing spondylitis. The CDR3 protein is CAISPGTGSGAFF. Written as DNA, the CDR3 is TGTGCCATCAGCCCTGGGACAGGCTCCGGAGCTTTCTTT.